This TCR beta chain was sequenced during a study of T cell changes during pregnancy in multiple sclerosis. Germline CDR1 is SGHRS and CDR2 is YFSETQ. V was clipped by 3 bases and J by 5 bases; unmatched bases: 9. This CDR3 region has 16 residues. Sequenced by immunoSEQ multiplex PCR; TCRdb stores in-frame clones only, minus some. This table holds 65,000 to 85,000 clones, around 90% found once. This TCR came from a female donor with multiple sclerosis, enrolled in a pregnancy study. The sample consisted of CD4+ T cells from peripheral blood mononuclear cells, taken before pregnancy. V and J are TRBV5-1 and TRBJ2-7; 12 nucleotides line up with TRBD2. The CDR3: CASSYQTSGRSHEQYF. DNA of the CDR3: TGCGCCAGCAGCTACCAGACTAGCGGGAGATCCCACGAGCAGTACTTC. Drawing the rest from reference TRBV5-1 and TRBJ2-7, the complete variable domain is KAGVTQTPRYLIKTRGQQVTLSCSPISGHRSVSWYQQTPGQGLQFLFEYFSETQRNKGNFPGRFSGRQFSNSRSEMNVSTLELGDSALYLCASSYQTSGRSHEQYFGPGTRLTVT.